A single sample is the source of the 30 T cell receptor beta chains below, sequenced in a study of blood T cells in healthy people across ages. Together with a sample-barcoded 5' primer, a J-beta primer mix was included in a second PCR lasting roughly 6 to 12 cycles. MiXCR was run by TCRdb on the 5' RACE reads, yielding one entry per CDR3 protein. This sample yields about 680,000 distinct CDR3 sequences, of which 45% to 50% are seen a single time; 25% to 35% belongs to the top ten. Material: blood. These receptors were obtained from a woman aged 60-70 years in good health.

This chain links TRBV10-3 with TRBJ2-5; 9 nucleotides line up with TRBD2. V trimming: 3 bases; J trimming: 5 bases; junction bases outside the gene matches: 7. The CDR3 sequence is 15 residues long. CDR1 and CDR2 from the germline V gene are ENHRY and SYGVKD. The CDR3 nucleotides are TGTGCCATCAGTGACCCAAGCCTAGCGGGGGAGACCCAGTACTTC. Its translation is CAISDPSLAGETQYF.

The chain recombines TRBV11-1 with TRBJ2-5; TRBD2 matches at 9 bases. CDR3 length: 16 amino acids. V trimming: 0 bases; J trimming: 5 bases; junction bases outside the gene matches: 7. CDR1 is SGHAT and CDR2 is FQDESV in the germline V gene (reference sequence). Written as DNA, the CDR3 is TGTGCCAGCAGCTTAGCTGCTGCGGGAGGGCTGGAGACCCAGTACTTC. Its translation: CASSLAAAGGLETQYF.

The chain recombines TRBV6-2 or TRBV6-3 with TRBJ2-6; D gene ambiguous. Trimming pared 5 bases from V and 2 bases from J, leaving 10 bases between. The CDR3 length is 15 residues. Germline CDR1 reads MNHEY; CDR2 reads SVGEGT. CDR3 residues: CASSRSKAGANVLTF. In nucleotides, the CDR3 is TGTGCCAGCAGTAGATCTAAGGCTGGGGCCAACGTCCTGACTTTC.

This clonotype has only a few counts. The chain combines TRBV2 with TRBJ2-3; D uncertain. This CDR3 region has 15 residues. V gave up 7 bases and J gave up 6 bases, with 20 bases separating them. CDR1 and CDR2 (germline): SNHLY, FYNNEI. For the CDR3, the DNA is TGTGCCAGCACCCTGGACGGAAGGGATCGGGATACGCAGTATTTT. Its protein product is CASTLDGRDRDTQYF.

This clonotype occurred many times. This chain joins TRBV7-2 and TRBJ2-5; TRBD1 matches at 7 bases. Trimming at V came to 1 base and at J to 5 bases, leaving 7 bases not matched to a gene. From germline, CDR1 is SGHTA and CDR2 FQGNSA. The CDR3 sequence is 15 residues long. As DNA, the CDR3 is TGTGCCAGCAGCTTAGAACAGGGGCAGGTGGAGACCCAGTACTTC. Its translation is CASSLEQGQVETQYF.

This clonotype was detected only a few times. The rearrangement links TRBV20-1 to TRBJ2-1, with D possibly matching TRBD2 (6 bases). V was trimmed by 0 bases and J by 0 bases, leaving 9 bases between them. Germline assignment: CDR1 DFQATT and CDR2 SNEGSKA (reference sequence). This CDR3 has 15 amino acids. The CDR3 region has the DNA TGCAGTGCTAGAGATCCCGGGAGCTCCTACAATGAGCAGTTCTTC. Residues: CSARDPGSSYNEQFF.

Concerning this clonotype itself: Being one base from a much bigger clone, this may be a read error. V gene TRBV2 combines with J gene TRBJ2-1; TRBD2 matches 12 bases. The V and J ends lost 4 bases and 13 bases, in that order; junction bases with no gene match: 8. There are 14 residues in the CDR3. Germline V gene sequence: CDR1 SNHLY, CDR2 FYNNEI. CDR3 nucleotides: TGTGCCAGCAGTGCTAGCGGGGGGGAAGAGACCCAGTTCTTC. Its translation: CASSASGGEETQFF.

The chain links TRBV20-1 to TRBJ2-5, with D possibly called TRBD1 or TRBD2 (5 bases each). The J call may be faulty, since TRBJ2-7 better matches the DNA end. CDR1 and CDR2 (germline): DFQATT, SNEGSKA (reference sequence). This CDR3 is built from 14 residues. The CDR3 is CSARGTSNRDEQYF. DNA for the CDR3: TGCAGTGCCCGAGGGACGTCGAATAGGGACGAGCAGTACTTC.

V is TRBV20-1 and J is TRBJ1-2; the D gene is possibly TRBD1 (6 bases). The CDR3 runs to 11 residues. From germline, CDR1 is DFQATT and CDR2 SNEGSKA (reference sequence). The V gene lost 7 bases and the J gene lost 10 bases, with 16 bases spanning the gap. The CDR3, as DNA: TGCAGTGGGTGGGGGCAGATCGCCTACACCTTC. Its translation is CSGWGQIAYTF.

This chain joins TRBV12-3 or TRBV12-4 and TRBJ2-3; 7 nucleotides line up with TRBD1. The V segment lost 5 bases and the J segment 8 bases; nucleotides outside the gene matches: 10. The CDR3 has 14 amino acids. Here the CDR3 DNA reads TGTGCCAGCAGTCCCTCAGGGGGAGCAGGTACGCAGTATTTT. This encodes CASSPSGGAGTQYF.

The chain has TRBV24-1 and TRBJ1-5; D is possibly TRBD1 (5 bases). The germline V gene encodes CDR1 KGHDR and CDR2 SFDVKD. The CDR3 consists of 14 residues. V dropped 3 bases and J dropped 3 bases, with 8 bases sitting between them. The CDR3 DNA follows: TGTGCCACCAGTGATGACAGAAACAATCAGCCCCAGCATTTT. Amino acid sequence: CATSDDRNNQPQHF.

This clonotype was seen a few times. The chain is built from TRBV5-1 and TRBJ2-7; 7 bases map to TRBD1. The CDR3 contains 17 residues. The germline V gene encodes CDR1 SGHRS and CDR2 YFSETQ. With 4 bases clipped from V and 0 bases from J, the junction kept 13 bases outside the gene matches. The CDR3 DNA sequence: TGCGCCAGCAGCGCCCGCCCTCCGGGACAGCCCTCCTACGAGCAGTACTTC. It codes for CASSARPPGQPSYEQYF.

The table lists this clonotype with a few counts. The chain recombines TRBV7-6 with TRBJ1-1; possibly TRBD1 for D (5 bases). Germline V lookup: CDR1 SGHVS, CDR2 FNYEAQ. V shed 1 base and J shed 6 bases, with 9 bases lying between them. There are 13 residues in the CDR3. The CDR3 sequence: CASSLEGGAEAFF. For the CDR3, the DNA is TGTGCCAGCAGCTTAGAAGGAGGGGCTGAAGCTTTCTTT.

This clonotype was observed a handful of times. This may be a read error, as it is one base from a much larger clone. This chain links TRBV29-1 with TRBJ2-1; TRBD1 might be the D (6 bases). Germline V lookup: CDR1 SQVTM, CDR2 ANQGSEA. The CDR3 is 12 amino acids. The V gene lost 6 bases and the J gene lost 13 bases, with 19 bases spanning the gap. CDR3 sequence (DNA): TGCAGCGTCAACACAGGGAAAGAGACCCAGTTCTTC. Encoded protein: CSVNTGKETQFF.

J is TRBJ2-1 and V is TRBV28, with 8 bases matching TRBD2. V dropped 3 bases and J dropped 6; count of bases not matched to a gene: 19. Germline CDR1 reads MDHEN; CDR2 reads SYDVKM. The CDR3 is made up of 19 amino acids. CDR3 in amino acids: CASSFLGTPGTRKGNEQFF. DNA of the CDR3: TGTGCCAGCAGTTTCTTGGGGACACCGGGGACTAGGAAAGGCAATGAGCAGTTCTTC.

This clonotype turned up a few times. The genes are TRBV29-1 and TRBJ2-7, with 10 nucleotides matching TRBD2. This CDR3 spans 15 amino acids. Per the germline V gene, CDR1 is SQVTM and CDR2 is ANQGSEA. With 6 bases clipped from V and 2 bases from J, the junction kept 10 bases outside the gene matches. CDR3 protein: CSVALGLAEPYEQYF. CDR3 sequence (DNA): TGCAGCGTAGCCCTAGGACTAGCGGAACCCTACGAGCAGTACTTC.

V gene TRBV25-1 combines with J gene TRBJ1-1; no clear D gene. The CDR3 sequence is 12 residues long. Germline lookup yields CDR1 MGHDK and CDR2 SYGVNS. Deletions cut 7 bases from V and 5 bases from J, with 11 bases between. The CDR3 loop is CASIMGGTEAFF. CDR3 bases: TGTGCCAGCATTATGGGAGGGACTGAAGCTTTCTTT.

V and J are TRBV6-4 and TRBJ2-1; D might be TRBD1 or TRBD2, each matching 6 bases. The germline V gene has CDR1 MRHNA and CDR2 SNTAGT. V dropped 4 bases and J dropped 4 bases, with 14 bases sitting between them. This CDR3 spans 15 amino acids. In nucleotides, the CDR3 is TGTGCCAGCAGTGTGGACGGAGGGACATACAATGAGCAGTTCTTC. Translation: CASSVDGGTYNEQFF.

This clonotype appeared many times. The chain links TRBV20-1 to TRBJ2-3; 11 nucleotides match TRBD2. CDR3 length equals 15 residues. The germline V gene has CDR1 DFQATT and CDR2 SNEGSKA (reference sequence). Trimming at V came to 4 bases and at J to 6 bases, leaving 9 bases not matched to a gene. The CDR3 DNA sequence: TGCAGTGCTACTCTAACTAGCGGGAGTAGGGATACGCAGTATTTT. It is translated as CSATLTSGSRDTQYF.

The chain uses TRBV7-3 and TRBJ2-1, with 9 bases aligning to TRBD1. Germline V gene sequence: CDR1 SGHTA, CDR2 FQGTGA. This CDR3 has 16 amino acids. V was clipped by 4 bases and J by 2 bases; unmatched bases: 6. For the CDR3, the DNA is TGTGCCAGCAGCTCCCAGGGACAGGGAACCTACAATGAGCAGTTCTTC. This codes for CASSSQGQGTYNEQFF.

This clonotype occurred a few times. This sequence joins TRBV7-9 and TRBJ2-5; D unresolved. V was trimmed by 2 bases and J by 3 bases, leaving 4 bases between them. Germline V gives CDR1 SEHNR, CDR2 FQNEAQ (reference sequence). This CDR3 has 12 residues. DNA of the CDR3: TGTGCCAGCAGCTTAAGAAAAGAGACCCAGTACTTC. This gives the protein CASSLRKETQYF.

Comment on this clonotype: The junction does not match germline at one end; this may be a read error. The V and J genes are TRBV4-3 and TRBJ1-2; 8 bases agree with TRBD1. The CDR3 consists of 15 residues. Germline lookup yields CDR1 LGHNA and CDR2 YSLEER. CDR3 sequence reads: CASSQQTGAPYGCTF. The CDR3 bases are TGCGCCAGCAGCCAGCAGACAGGGGCACCCTATGGCTGCACCTTC.

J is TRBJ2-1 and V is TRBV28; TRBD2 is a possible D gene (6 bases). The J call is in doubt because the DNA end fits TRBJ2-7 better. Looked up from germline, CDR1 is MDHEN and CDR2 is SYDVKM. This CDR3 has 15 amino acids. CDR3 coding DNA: TGTGCCAGCAGTTCTCTAGCGCTCCGTAAGGACGAGCAGTACTTC. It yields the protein CASSSLALRKDEQYF.

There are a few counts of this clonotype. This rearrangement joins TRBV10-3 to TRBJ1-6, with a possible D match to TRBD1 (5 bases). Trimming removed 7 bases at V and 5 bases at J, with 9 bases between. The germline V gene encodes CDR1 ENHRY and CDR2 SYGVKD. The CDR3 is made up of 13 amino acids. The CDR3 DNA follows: TGTGCCATCACACGGGGGGATAATTCACCCCTCCACTTT. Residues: CAITRGDNSPLHF.

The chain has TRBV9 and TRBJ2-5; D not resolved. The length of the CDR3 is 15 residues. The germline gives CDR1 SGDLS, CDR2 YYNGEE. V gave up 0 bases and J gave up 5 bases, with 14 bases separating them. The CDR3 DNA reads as TGTGCCAGCAGCGTAGGGACCGCCGAGAGGGAGACCCAGTACTTC. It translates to CASSVGTAERETQYF.

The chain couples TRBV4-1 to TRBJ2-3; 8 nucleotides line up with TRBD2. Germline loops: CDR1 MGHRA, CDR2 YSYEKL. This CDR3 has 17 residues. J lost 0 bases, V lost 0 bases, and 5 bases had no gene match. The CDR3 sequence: CASSQDRASGSTDTQYF. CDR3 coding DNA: TGCGCCAGCAGCCAAGATAGGGCTAGCGGGAGCACAGATACGCAGTATTTT.

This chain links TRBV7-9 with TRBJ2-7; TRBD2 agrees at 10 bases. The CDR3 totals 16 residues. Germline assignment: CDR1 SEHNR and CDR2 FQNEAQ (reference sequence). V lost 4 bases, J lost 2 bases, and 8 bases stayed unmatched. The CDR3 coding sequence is TGTGCCAGCAGCTCAGAGGGACTAGCGAGACCCTACGAGCAGTACTTC. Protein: CASSSEGLARPYEQYF.

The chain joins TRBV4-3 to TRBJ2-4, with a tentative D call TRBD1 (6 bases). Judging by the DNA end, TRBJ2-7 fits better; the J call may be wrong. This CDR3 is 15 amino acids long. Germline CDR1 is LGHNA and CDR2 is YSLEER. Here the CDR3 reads CASSQEGTGYDEQYF. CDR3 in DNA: TGCGCCAGCAGCCAAGAGGGCACAGGGTACGACGAGCAGTACTTC.

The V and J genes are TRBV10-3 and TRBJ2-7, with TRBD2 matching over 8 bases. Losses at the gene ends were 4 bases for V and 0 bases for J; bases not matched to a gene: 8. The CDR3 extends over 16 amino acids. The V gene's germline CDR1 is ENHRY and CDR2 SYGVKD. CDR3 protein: CAISVGGGRSSYEQYF. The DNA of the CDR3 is TGTGCCATCAGTGTCGGGGGCGGGAGGAGCTCCTACGAGCAGTACTTC.

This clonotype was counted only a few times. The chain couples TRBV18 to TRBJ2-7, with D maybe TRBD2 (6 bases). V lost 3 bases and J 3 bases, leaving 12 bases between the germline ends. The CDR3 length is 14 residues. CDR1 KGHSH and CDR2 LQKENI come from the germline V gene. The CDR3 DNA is TGTGCCAGCTCACCCGGGACTTCCATCTACGAGCAGTACTTC. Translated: CASSPGTSIYEQYF.